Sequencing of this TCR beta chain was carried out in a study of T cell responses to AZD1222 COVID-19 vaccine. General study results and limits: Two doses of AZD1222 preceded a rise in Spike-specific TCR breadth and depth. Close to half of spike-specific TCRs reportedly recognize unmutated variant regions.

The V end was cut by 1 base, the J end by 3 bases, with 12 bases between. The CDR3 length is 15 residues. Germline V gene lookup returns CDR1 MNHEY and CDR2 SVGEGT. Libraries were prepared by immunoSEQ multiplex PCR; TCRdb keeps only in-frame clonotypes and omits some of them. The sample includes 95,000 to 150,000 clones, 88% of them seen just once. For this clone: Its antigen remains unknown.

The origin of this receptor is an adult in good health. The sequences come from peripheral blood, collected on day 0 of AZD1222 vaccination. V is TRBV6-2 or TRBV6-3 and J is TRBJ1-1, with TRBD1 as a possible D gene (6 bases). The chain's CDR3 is CASSYWGRVDTEAFF. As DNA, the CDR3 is TGTGCCAGCAGTTACTGGGGGCGAGTCGACACTGAAGCTTTCTTT.